Below are 29 T cell receptor beta chains sequenced from a single sample in a study of blood T cell repertoires in COVID-19. Here immunoSEQ multiplex PCR was the method, and the copy in TCRdb shows in-frame clones only, minus some. The sample carries approximately 400,000 clones, approximately 77% recorded once. Material for sequencing was peripheral blood. These receptors all stem from a human donor with acute or convalescent COVID-19. The donor label of this sample is uncertain.

This clone was found once. J is TRBJ1-2 and V is TRBV6-1, with 9 bases identical to TRBD1. The CDR3 is made up of 15 amino acids. The trim removed 1 base at V and 8 bases at J, leaving 8 bases unmatched. Germline V lookup: CDR1 MNHNS, CDR2 SASEGT. CDR3 sequence reads: CASSEVGTGPGGYTF. CDR3 DNA sequence: TGTGCCAGCAGTGAAGTTGGGACAGGGCCCGGGGGCTACACCTTC.

Turning to this clone: Other nucleotide sequences from this sample produce the same CDR3. This chain uses TRBV7-9 with TRBJ1-1; D not resolved. Deletions cut 2 bases from V and 0 bases from J, with 4 bases between. The CDR3 runs 13 residues. Germline V gives CDR1 SEHNR, CDR2 FQNEAQ (reference sequence). This CDR3 reads CASSLIVNTEAFF. Written as DNA, the CDR3 is TGTGCCAGCAGCTTAATAGTGAACACTGAAGCTTTCTTT. Looking up the rest from reference TRBV7-9 and TRBJ1-1 gives the full variable domain: DTGVSQNPRHKITKRGQNVTFRCDPISEHNRLYWYRQTLGQGPEFLTYFQNEAQLEKSRLLSDRFSAERPKGSFSTLEIQRTEQGDSAMYLCASSLIVNTEAFFGQGTRLTVV.

The V gene is TRBV10-2, the J gene TRBJ2-7; weak D call: TRBD1 (6 bases). Trimming cost V 2 bases and J 0 bases, with 8 bases left between them. The germline CDR1 and CDR2 sequences are WSHSY and SAAADI. This CDR3 contains 14 residues. For the CDR3, the DNA is TGCGCCAGCAGTGAGCAGGGGATCTCCTACGAGCAGTACTTC. Protein sequence: CASSEQGISYEQYF.

V is TRBV27 and J is TRBJ2-1; D is unclear. The CDR3 loop spans 13 amino acids. The V end was cut by 3 bases, the J end by 7 bases, with 10 bases between. In germline, CDR1 is MNHEY, CDR2 SMNVEV (reference sequence). The DNA of the CDR3 is TGTGCCAGCAGTTTTAGTTTCCGAAATGAGCAGTTCTTC. Translated: CASSFSFRNEQFF.

In this sample, this clone turned up once. The chain combines TRBV29-1 with TRBJ1-1; 8 positions agree with TRBD1. Germline CDR1 and CDR2: SQVTM and ANQGSEA. The CDR3 is 15 amino acids. The CDR3: CSEYRAHRGGTEAFF. DNA of the CDR3: TGCAGTGAGTACCGGGCCCACAGGGGGGGCACTGAAGCTTTCTTT.

This rearrangement joins TRBV6-5 to TRBJ2-1; D is perhaps TRBD1 (5 bases). This CDR3 contains 11 residues. V was cut by 10 bases and J by 5 bases, with 9 bases left in between. Germline V gene data show CDR1 as MNHEY and CDR2 as SVGAGI. The CDR3 nucleotides read TGTGCCACCTACAGGAACAATGAGCAGTTCTTC. Its translation: CATYRNNEQFF.

The rearrangement links TRBV5-8 to TRBJ1-2, with D unclear. The V and J ends lost 0 bases and 8 bases respectively, with 8 bases between them. The germline gives CDR1 SGHTS, CDR2 YDEGEE. The CDR3 has 12 residues. CDR3 region: CASSLVTGGYTF. The CDR3 DNA reads as TGTGCCAGCAGCTTGGTGACGGGGGGCTACACCTTC. The whole variable domain, remainder taken from reference TRBV5-8 and TRBJ1-2, is EAGVTQSPTHLIKTRGQQATLRCSPISGHTSVYWYQQALGLGLQFLLWYDEGEERNRGNFPPRFSGRQFPNYSSELNVNALELEDSALYLCASSLVTGGYTFGSGTRLTVV.

The chain uses TRBV6-5 and TRBJ1-6; no reliable D call. Germline CDR1 MNHEY, CDR2 SVGAGI. Trimming shortened V by 4 bases and J by 9 bases, and 13 bases separated the two germline ends. The CDR3 has 14 amino acids. Here the CDR3 DNA reads TGTGCCAGCAGTTCTTTTCGTGAGGGTTCACCCCTCCACTTT. Translation: CASSSFREGSPLHF.

CDR3 residues: CAWSDRDYGYTF. The CDR3, as DNA: TGTGCCTGGAGTGACAGGGACTATGGCTACACCTTC. The chain employs TRBV30 and TRBJ1-2, with D possibly being TRBD1 (6 bases). The germline V gene has CDR1 GTSNPN and CDR2 SVGIG (reference sequence). Trimming stripped 1 base from V and 3 bases from J, with 6 bases between. This CDR3 is 12 amino acids long. The variable domain in full, completed from reference TRBV30 and TRBJ1-2, reads SQTIHQWPATLVQPVGSPLSLECTVEGTSNPNLYWYRQAAGRGLQLLFYSVGIGQISSEVPQNLSASRPQDRQFILSSKKLLLSDSGFYLCAWSDRDYGYTFGSGTRLTVV.

The chain uses TRBV21-1 and TRBJ2-7; TRBD2 was called by the table and not checked on the DNA. TRBV21-1 is termed a pseudogene. The CDR3 has 13 amino acids. CDR3 sequence: CASRGETSHEQYF. DNA for the CDR3: TGTGCCAGCAGGGGGGAGACTAGCCACGAGCAGTACTTC.

The rearrangement joins TRBV19 to TRBJ2-5; 14 positions agree with TRBD2. The V gene end was trimmed by 5 bases and the J gene end by 2 bases; junction bases not matched to a gene: 4. The CDR3 totals 16 residues. The V gene's germline CDR1 is LNHDA and CDR2 SQIVND (reference sequence). The CDR3 DNA reads as TGTGCCAGTAGTTTCGGACTAGCGGGAGGACAAGAGACCCAGTACTTC. It is translated as CASSFGLAGGQETQYF.

CDR3 in DNA: TGTGCCAGCAGTTCGGGGTATAATTCACCCCTCCACTTT. Translated, it gives CASSSGYNSPLHF. The chain recombines TRBV28 with TRBJ1-6; D uncertain. Germline V gene data show CDR1 as MDHEN and CDR2 as SYDVKM. This CDR3 is 13 amino acids long. Trimming left V 4 bases short and J 4 bases short, with 5 bases between.

The chain has TRBV29-1 and TRBJ1-2, with D perhaps matching TRBD1 (6 bases). The CDR3 is 15 residues long. V lost 6 bases, J lost 4 bases, and 21 bases lay in between. The germline V gene encodes CDR1 SQVTM and CDR2 ANQGSEA. The CDR3 DNA reads as TGCAGCGTCAAGGGCCAACCGGGCAGGGGCTATGGCTACACCTTC. Translation: CSVKGQPGRGYGYTF.

This chain uses TRBV7-9 with TRBJ2-1; 8 bases align to TRBD2. Germline V lookup: CDR1 SEHNR, CDR2 FQNEAQ (reference sequence). The CDR3 extends over 17 amino acids. V trimming: 2 bases; J trimming: 4 bases; junction bases outside the gene matches: 10. The CDR3 nucleotides are TGTGCCAGCAGCTTACGACCCTCTAGCGGGTTTTACAATGAGCAGTTCTTC. Amino acid sequence: CASSLRPSSGFYNEQFF.

The J gene is TRBJ2-3, the V gene TRBV2; 7 nucleotides align to TRBD2. V lost 3 bases to trimming and J lost 2 bases; unmatched junction nucleotides: 5. CDR3 length: 15 amino acids. Germline V gives CDR1 SNHLY, CDR2 FYNNEI. The CDR3 DNA sequence: TGTGCCAGCAGTGATGAAGCGGGATCCACAGATACGCAGTATTTT. Amino acid sequence: CASSDEAGSTDTQYF.

The rearrangement uses TRBV30 and TRBJ1-2; 8 bases agree with TRBD1. J lost 2 bases, V lost 0 bases, and 8 bases had no gene match. Germline CDR1 and CDR2: GTSNPN and SVGIG (reference sequence). The CDR3 covers 16 residues. CDR3 DNA: TGTGCCTGGAGTGTACCGTGGGACAGGATAAACTATGGCTACACCTTC. Protein sequence: CAWSVPWDRINYGYTF.

This clone was detected only a few times. This sequence joins TRBV18 and TRBJ2-5; 9 bases agree with TRBD1. J lost 5 bases, V lost 4 bases, and 8 bases had no gene match. The CDR3 is 15 residues long. Germline V gene lookup returns CDR1 KGHSH and CDR2 LQKENI. The CDR3 nucleotides are TGTGCCAGCTCACACGGGACAGGGCAAAGGGAGACCCAGTACTTC. The encoded protein is CASSHGTGQRETQYF.

The chain combines TRBV5-1 with TRBJ1-3, with a tentative D call TRBD1 (6 bases). The V gene lost 0 bases and the J gene lost 1 base, with 11 bases spanning the gap. Germline V gives CDR1 SGHRS, CDR2 YFSETQ. This CDR3 region has 16 residues. CDR3: CASSLDGGSSGNTIYF. In DNA form, the CDR3 reads TGCGCCAGCAGCTTGGATGGGGGCTCATCTGGAAACACCATATATTTT.

The chain recombines TRBV18 with TRBJ2-7; 7 nucleotides align to TRBD1. The CDR3 is 15 residues long. V lost 3 bases and J lost 4; bases outside the gene matches: 9. CDR1 and CDR2 (germline): KGHSH, LQKENI. The CDR3 loop is CASSPFGTEKYEQYF. The CDR3 DNA follows: TGTGCCAGCTCACCTTTTGGGACAGAAAAGTACGAGCAGTACTTC. Complete variable domain (other parts from reference TRBV18 and TRBJ2-7): NAGVMQNPRHLVRRRGQEARLRCSPMKGHSHVYWYRQLPEEGLKFMVYLQKENIIDESGMPKERFSAEFPKEGPSILRIQQVVRGDSAAYFCASSPFGTEKYEQYFGPGTRLTVT.

The chain combines TRBV5-1 with TRBJ1-5; 7 bases fit TRBD1. The V and J ends lost 2 bases and 4 bases, in that order; junction bases with no gene match: 6. The CDR3 has 15 residues. Germline CDR1 reads SGHRS; CDR2 reads YFSETQ. In DNA form, the CDR3 reads TGCGCCAGCAGCTTAACGACAGGGACAAATCAGCCCCAGCATTTT. Its translation is CASSLTTGTNQPQHF.

The chain employs TRBV6-6 and TRBJ2-3, with D unclear. The V end was cut by 2 bases, the J end by 2 bases, with 8 bases between. The V gene's germline CDR1 is MNHNY and CDR2 SVGAGI (reference sequence). CDR3 length equals 14 residues. The chain's CDR3 is CASSYPKITDTQYF. In DNA, the CDR3 is TGTGCCAGCAGTTACCCCAAAATCACAGATACGCAGTATTTT.

This clone came up a few times. This chain connects TRBV10-2 to TRBJ1-1; TRBD1 matches 9 bases. V lost 7 bases and J lost 3; bases outside the gene matches: 3. Germline CDR1 and CDR2: WSHSY and SAAADI. CDR3 size: 13 residues. The CDR3, as DNA: TGCGCCAGCAAAGACAGGGGGGACACTGAAGCTTTCTTT. Amino acid sequence: CASKDRGDTEAFF.

This chain connects TRBV2 to TRBJ1-5; the D gene is possibly TRBD1 (6 bases). Per germline, CDR1 SNHLY and CDR2 FYNNEI. This CDR3 has 15 residues. The ends were cut back, 6 bases at V and 0 bases at J, with 12 bases in the middle. CDR3 region: CASRGTSYSNQPQHF. CDR3 sequence (DNA): TGTGCCAGCAGGGGGACATCCTATAGCAATCAGCCCCAGCATTTT.

Comments on this clone: Different DNA sequences within this sample yield the same CDR3. The V and J genes are TRBV7-8 and TRBJ1-5; perhaps TRBD1 as D (6 bases). The CDR3 is made up of 14 amino acids. V lost 2 bases and J lost 2, with 7 bases in between. Per the germline V gene, CDR1 is SGHVS and CDR2 is FQNEAQ. CDR3 protein: CASSLNRGNQPQHF. The CDR3 DNA reads as TGTGCCAGCAGCTTAAACAGGGGCAATCAGCCCCAGCATTTT.

The chain's CDR3 is CASRGTSALEQFF. CDR3 in DNA: TGTGCCAGCAGGGGGACTAGCGCCCTTGAGCAGTTCTTC. The V call is TRBV9, the J call TRBJ2-1; 10 bases align to TRBD2. The CDR3 extends over 13 amino acids. The ends lost 5 bases at V and 9 bases at J; junction bases unmatched: 5. Germline V lookup: CDR1 SGDLS, CDR2 YYNGEE.

This clone appeared a few times. This chain joins TRBV18 and TRBJ2-1; 8 bases align to TRBD2. The CDR3 is 17 amino acids. With V trimmed by 4 bases and J by 4 bases, 12 bases remained unmatched. Germline V gene lookup returns CDR1 KGHSH and CDR2 LQKENI. Here the CDR3 reads CASSLTSGAAGYNEQFF. The CDR3 DNA reads TGTGCCAGCTCACTCACTAGCGGAGCCGCGGGATACAATGAGCAGTTCTTC.

The chain couples TRBV5-4 to TRBJ2-2, with D maybe TRBD1 (7 bases). V was pared by 2 bases and J by 5 bases, with 13 bases between. The CDR3 is 15 amino acids. Germline V gene data show CDR1 as SGHNT and CDR2 as YYREEE (reference sequence). Here the CDR3 DNA reads TGTGCCAGCAGCTTTGGCAGGGGGGTTACCGGGGAGCTGTTTTTT. Protein: CASSFGRGVTGELFF.

Ten or more counts support this clone. The DNA for the CDR3 is TGTGCCTTTTTCATACAGGGTCTACCCAACTATGGCTACACCTTC. Amino acids: CAFFIQGLPNYGYTF. The V and J genes are TRBV30 and TRBJ1-2; D is possibly TRBD1 (6 bases). The V end lost 7 bases, the J end lost 2 bases, and 20 bases lay between the germline ends. Germline-derived CDR1 and CDR2 are GTSNPN and SVGIG (reference sequence). The CDR3 has 15 residues.

The chain uses TRBV27 and TRBJ2-1, with 9 bases that match TRBD1. The CDR3 has 15 residues. With 4 bases clipped from V and 5 bases from J, the junction kept 6 bases outside the gene matches. From germline, CDR1 is MNHEY and CDR2 SMNVEV (reference sequence). CDR3 sequence reads: CASSSLGTGHNEQFF. DNA for the CDR3: TGTGCCAGCAGTTCTTTAGGGACAGGGCACAATGAGCAGTTCTTC.